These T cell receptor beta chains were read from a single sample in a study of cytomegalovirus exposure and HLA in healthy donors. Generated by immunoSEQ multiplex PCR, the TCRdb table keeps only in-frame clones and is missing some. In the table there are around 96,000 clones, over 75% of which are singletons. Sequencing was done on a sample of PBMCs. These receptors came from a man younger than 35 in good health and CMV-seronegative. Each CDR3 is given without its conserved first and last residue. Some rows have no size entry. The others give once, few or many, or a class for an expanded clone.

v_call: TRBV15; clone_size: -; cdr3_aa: ATSRATSGGLY
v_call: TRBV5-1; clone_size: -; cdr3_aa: VSSLGGADTDTQY
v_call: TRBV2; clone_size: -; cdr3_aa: ASSEGPAGMTQY
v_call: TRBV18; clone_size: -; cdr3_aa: ASSAAGQGVSNQPQH
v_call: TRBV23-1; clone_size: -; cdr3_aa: ASSQETNSYEQY
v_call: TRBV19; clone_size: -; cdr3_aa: ASSPGIGSGYT
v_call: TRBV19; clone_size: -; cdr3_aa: ASSTTGANTEAF
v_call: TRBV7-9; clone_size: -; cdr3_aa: ASSLSGDRNTIY
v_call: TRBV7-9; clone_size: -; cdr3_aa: ASSLGGDEQF
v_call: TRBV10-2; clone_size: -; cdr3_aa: ASSESSTEQF
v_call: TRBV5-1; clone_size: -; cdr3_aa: ASSLVGLAGEQEF
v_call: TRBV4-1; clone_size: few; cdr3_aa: ASSLHTGGWKDTEAF
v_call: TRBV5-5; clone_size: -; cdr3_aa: ASSLGPEGGGYT
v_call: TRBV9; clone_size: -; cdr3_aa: ASSVRGSNEKLF
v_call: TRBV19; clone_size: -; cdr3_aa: ASTRQGGNQPQH
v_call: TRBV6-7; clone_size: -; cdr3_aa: ARQVTGPPYEQY
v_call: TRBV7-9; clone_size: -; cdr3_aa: ASSFDRAPNQPQH
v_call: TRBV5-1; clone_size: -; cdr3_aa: ASSIIPGQGYGELF
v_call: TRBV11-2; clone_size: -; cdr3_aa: ASGLGRARSGANVLT
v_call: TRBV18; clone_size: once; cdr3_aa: ASSPDMDPNTEAF
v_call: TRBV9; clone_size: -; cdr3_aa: ASSSTTGTYGYT
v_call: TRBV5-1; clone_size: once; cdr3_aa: ASSLEIRGRAVTEAF
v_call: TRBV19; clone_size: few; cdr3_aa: ASSRGATDTQY
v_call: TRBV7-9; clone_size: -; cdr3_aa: ASRYRDSPYT
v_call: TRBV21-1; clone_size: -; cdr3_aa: ASIDGSSYEQY
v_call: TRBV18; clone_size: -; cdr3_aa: ASSPPIRYEQY
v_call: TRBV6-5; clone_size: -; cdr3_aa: ASSYPGGGTNTEAF
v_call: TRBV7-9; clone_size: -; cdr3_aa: SSSLEREKLF
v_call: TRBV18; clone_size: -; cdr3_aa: ASSTVNEQF
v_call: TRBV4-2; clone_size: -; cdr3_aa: ASSQDPAGAYSRGTDTQY
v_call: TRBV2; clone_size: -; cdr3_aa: ASSEQSGANVLT
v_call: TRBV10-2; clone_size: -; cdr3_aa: ASTQGAQPQH
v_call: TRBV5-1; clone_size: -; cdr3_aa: ASSKGLSRNYGYT
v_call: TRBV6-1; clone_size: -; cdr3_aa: ASSDRTSSTDTQY
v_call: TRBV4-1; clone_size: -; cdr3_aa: ASSHPGTGVPGYT
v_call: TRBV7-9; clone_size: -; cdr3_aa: SSSLKSEGYT
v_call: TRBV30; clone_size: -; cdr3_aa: AWRGWVNTEAF
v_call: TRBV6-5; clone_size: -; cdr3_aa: ASSYSGRGSYGYT
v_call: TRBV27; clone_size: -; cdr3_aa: ASSSTGTGRGPYNSPLH
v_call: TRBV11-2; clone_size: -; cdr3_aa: ASSLNGQTNTEAF